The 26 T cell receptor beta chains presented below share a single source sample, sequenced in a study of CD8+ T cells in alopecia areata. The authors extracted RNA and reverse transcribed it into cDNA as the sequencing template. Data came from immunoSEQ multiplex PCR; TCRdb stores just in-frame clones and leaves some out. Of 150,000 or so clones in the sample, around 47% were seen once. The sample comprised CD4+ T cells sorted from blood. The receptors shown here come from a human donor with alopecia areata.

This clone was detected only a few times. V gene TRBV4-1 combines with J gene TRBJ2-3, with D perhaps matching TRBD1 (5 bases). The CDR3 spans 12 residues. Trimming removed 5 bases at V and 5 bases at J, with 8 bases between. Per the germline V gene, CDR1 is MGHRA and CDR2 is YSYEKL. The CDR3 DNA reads TGCGCCAGCAGCTATCAGGGAGATACGCAGTATTTT. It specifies CASSYQGDTQYF.

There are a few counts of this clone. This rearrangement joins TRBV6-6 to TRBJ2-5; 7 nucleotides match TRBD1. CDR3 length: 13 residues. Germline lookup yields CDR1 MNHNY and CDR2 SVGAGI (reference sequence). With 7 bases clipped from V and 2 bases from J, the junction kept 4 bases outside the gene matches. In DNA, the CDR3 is TGTGCCAGCACCGCGACAGGGCAAGAGACCCAGTACTTC. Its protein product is CASTATGQETQYF.

CDR3 loop: CASSFSRAGIYGYTF. The CDR3 DNA follows: TGTGCCAGCAGTTTTTCTCGGGCAGGGATCTATGGCTACACCTTC. The chain recombines TRBV27 with TRBJ1-2, with D maybe TRBD1 (5 bases). Germline assignment: CDR1 MNHEY and CDR2 SMNVEV (reference sequence). V lost 3 bases and J 4 bases, leaving 15 bases between the germline ends. The CDR3 spans 15 residues.

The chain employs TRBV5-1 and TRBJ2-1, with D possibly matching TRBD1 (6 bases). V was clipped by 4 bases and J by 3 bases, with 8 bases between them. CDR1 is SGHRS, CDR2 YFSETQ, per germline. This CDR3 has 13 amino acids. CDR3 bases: TGCGCCAGCAGCGAACAGGGCTACAATGAGCAGTTCTTC. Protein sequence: CASSEQGYNEQFF.

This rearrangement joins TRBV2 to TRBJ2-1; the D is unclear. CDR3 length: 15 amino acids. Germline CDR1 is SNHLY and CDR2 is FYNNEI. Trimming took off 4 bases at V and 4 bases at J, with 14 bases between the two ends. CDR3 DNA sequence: TGTGCCAGCAGTGGGTCTATGAATGATTACAATGAGCAGTTCTTC. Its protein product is CASSGSMNDYNEQFF.

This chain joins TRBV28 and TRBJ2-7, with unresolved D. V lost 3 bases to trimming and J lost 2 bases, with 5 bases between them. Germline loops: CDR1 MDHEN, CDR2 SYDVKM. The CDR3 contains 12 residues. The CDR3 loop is CASSFGTYEQYF. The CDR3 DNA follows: TGTGCCAGCAGTTTCGGAACCTACGAGCAGTACTTC.

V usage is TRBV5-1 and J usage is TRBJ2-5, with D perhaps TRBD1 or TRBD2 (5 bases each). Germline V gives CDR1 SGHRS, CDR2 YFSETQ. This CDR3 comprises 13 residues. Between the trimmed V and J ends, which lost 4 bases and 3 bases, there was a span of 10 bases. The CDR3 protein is CASSGGPEETQYF. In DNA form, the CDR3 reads TGCGCCAGCAGCGGGGGACCTGAAGAGACCCAGTACTTC.

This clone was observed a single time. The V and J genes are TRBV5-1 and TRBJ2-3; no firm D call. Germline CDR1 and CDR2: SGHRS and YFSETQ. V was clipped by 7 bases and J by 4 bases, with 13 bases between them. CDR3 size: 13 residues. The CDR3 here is CASYAGWADTQYF. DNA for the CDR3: TGCGCCAGCTACGCCGGCTGGGCAGATACGCAGTATTTT.

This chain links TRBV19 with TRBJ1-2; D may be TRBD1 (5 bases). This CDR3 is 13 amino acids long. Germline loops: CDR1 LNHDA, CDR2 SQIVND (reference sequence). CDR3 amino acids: CATSTGTHNGYTF. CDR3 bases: TGTGCTACAAGTACCGGGACGCACAATGGCTACACCTTC.

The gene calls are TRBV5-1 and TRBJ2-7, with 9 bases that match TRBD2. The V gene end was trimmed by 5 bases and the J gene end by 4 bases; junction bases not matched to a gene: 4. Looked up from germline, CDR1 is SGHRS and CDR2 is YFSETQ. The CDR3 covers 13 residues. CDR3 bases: TGCGCCAGCAGTAGCGGGAGAATTTACGAGCAGTACTTC. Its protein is CASSSGRIYEQYF.

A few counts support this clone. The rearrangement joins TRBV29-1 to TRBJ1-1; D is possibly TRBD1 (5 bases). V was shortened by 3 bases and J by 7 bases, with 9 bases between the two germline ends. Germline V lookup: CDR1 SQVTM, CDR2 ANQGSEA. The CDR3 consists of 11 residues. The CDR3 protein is CSVESTVEAFF. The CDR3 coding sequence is TGCAGCGTTGAGTCGACAGTTGAAGCTTTCTTT.

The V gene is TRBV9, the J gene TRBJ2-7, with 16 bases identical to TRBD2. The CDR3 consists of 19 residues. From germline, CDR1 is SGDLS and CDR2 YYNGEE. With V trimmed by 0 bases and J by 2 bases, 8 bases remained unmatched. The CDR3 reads CASSVGATGTSGRAYEQYF. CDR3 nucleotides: TGTGCCAGCAGCGTAGGGGCTACCGGGACTAGCGGGAGGGCCTACGAGCAGTACTTC.

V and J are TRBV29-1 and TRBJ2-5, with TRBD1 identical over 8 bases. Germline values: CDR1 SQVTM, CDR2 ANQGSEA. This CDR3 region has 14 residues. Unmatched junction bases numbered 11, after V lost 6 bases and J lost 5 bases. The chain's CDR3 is CSVKRTGMGETQYF. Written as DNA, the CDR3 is TGCAGCGTAAAAAGGACAGGGATGGGGGAGACCCAGTACTTC.

In DNA form, the CDR3 reads TGCAGCGCCCAGGGATTTGCGGGAGGGCCCAGGGAGCAGTTCTTC. Protein product: CSAQGFAGGPREQFF. V is TRBV29-1 and J is TRBJ2-1; 9 nucleotides match TRBD2. With 7 bases clipped from V and 10 bases from J, the junction kept 17 bases outside the gene matches. CDR1 and CDR2 from the germline V gene are SQVTM and ANQGSEA. The CDR3 length is 15 residues.

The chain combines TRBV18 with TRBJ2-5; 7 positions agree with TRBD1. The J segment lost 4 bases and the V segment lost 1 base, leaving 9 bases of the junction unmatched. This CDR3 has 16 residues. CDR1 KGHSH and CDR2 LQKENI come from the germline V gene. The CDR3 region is CASSPLYRGIGETQYF. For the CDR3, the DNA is TGTGCCAGCTCACCACTGTACAGGGGAATCGGAGAGACCCAGTACTTC. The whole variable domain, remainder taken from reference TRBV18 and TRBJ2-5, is NAGVMQNPRHLVRRRGQEARLRCSPMKGHSHVYWYRQLPEEGLKFMVYLQKENIIDESGMPKERFSAEFPKEGPSILRIQQVVRGDSAAYFCASSPLYRGIGETQYFGPGTRLLVL.

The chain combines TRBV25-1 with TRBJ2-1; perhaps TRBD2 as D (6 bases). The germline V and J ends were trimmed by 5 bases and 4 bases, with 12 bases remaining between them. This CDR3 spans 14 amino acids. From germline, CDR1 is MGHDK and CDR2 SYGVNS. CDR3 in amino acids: CASSKPSEYNEQFF. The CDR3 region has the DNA TGTGCCAGCAGTAAGCCTAGCGAGTACAATGAGCAGTTCTTC.

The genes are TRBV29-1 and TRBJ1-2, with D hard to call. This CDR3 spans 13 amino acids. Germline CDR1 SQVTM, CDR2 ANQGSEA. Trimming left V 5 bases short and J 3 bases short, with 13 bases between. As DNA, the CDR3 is TGCAGCGTTTTTTCTGGGGTTTACTATGGCTACACCTTC. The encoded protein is CSVFSGVYYGYTF.

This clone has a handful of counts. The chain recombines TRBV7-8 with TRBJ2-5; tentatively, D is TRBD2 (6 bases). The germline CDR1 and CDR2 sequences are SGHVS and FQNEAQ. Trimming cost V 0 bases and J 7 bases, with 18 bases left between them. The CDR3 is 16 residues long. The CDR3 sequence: CASSLAPGGPGGTQYF. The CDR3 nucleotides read TGTGCCAGCAGCTTAGCGCCGGGCGGCCCCGGGGGGACCCAGTACTTC.

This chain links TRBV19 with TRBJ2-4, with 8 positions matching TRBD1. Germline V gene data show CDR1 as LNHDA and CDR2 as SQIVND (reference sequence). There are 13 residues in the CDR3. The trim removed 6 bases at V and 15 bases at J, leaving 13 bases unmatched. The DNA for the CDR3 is TGTGCCAGTAGCCACGGACAGGGCTTCATTGGGTACTTC. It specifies CASSHGQGFIGYF.

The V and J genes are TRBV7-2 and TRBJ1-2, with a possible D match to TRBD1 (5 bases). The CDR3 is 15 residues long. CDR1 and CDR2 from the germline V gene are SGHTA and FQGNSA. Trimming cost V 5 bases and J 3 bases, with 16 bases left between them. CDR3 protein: CASSPGGGPYYGYTF. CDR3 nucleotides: TGTGCCAGCAGCCCCGGCGGGGGACCCTACTATGGCTACACCTTC.

The CDR3 DNA reads as TGTGCCAGCAGTCCGAACCAAGAGACCCAGTACTTC. Encoded protein: CASSPNQETQYF. The rearrangement joins TRBV2 to TRBJ2-5; no clear D. CDR1 SNHLY and CDR2 FYNNEI come from the germline V gene. Trimming took off 5 bases at V and 0 bases at J, with 4 bases between the two ends. This CDR3 comprises 12 residues.

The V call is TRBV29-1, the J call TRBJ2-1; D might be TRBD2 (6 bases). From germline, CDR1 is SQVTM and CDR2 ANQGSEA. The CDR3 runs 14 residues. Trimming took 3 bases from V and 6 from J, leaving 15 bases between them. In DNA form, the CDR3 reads TGCAGCGTTGACCGCGGGTCAGCGGGCAATGAGCAGTTCTTC. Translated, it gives CSVDRGSAGNEQFF.

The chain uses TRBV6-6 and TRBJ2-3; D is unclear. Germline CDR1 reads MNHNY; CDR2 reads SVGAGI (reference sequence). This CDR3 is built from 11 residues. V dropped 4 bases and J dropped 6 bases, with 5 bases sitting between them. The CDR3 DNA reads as TGTGCCAGCAGTTCCCGCGATACGCAGTATTTT. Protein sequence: CASSSRDTQYF.

The CDR3 protein is CASSTYSGANVLTF. In DNA, the CDR3 is TGTGCCAGCAGTACCTACTCTGGGGCCAACGTCCTGACTTTC. The chain has TRBV25-1 and TRBJ2-6; D ambiguous. CDR3 length: 14 amino acids. V was pared by 5 bases and J by 0 bases, with 5 bases between. Looked up from germline, CDR1 is MGHDK and CDR2 is SYGVNS.

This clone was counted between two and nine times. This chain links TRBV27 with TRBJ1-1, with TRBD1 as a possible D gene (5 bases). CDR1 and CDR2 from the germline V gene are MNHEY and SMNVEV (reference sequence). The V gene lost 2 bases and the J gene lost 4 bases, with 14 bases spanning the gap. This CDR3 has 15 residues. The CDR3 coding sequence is TGTGCCAGCAGTTTAGGGTGGCAGGGAGGCACTGAAGCTTTCTTT. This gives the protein CASSLGWQGGTEAFF.

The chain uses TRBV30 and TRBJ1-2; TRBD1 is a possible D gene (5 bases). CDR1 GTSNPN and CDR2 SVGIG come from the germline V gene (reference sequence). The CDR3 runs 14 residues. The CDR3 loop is CGTGGTTLNYGYTF. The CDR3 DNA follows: TGTGGAACGGGGGGGACGACACTTAACTATGGCTACACCTTC.